One sample yielded the 16 T cell receptor beta chains listed below, sequenced in a study of response to subunit inactivated influenza vaccine. TCRdb independently ran MiXCR on the RT-PCR reads; one entry per CDR3 protein. Among about 500,000 distinct CDR3 sequences listed, 10% to 15% were seen once. The specimen was PBMCs from blood, collected 35 to 45 days after vaccination. The receptor source for this set is a man aged 50 to 59 who received an inactivated influenza vaccine.

The genes are TRBV6-2 or TRBV6-3 and TRBJ2-1, with TRBD1 matching over 7 bases. V lost 4 bases to trimming and J lost 5 bases; unmatched junction nucleotides: 8. This CDR3 contains 15 residues. Germline lookup yields CDR1 MNHEY and CDR2 SVGEGT. CDR3 protein: CASSFGTDNNNEQFF. CDR3 in DNA: TGTGCCAGCAGTTTCGGGACAGACAATAACAATGAGCAGTTCTTC.

This clonotype was recorded a few times. V usage is TRBV20-1 and J usage is TRBJ1-4; D is unclear. The CDR3 extends over 11 amino acids. Germline V CDR1 and CDR2: DFQATT, SNEGSKA (reference sequence). The CDR3 region is CSLLGGEKLFF. The CDR3 DNA sequence: TGCAGCTTGCTGGGTGGTGAAAAACTGTTTTTT.

The V call is TRBV5-1, the J call TRBJ2-1; the D gene could be TRBD1 or TRBD2 (5 bases each). The CDR3 covers 15 residues. Looked up from germline, CDR1 is SGHRS and CDR2 is YFSETQ. Trimming stripped 7 bases from V and 4 bases from J, with 18 bases between. The CDR3 coding sequence is TGCGCCAGCGGTACAGGCGGTACGGGGTACAATGAGCAGTTCTTC. Translated: CASGTGGTGYNEQFF.

In the case of this clonotype: The CDR3 carries no conserved terminal phenylalanine or tryptophan, so it likely arises from a read error. The chain links TRBV29-1 to TRBJ2-1; D may be TRBD2 (6 bases). Germline assignment: CDR1 SQVTM and CDR2 ANQGSEA. The V gene lost 6 bases and the J gene lost 7 bases, with 19 bases spanning the gap. The CDR3 is 14 amino acids. In DNA, the CDR3 is TGCAGCGTCTATAGCGGAGTGGATAGGAATGAGCAGTTCCTC. It yields the protein CSVYSGVDRNEQFL.

The chain is built from TRBV12-3 or TRBV12-4 and TRBJ1-5; D call uncertain. Trimming removed 3 bases at V and 7 bases at J, with 10 bases between. The CDR3 totals 13 residues. The CDR3 coding sequence is TGTGCCAGCAGTTTCGGGGTAGACCAGCCCCAGCATTTT. Its translation is CASSFGVDQPQHF.

This clonotype was seen only a few times. CDR3 bases: TGTGCCAGCAGTTATCTAGACAGGGGGGCCAAAAACATTCAGTACTTC. Protein product: CASSYLDRGAKNIQYF. The rearrangement uses TRBV27 and TRBJ2-4; 9 bases are a match to TRBD1. Trimming removed 4 bases from V and 1 base from J; junction bases left unmatched: 5. The V gene's germline CDR1 is MNHEY and CDR2 SMNVEV (reference sequence). The CDR3 covers 16 residues.

This clonotype showed up just a few times. The chain combines TRBV4-2 with TRBJ1-4; no firm D call. V gave up 2 bases and J gave up 8 bases, with 9 bases separating them. Germline V CDR1 and CDR2: LGHNA, YNFKEQ. The CDR3 covers 13 residues. DNA of the CDR3: TGTGCCAGCAGCCAATGGGGAAGCGAAAAACTGTTTTTT. Its protein product is CASSQWGSEKLFF.

The V and J genes are TRBV20-1 and TRBJ2-7; maybe TRBD2 (5 bases). Trimming left V 5 bases short and J 2 bases short, with 10 bases between. CDR3 size: 12 residues. Germline V CDR1 and CDR2: DFQATT, SNEGSKA (reference sequence). The CDR3 DNA is TGCAGTGCTGCGAGGGCGGCCTACGAGCAGTACTTC. This codes for CSAARAAYEQYF.

The chain carries TRBV27 and TRBJ1-2; 10 bases map to TRBD1. This CDR3 has 15 residues. Unmatched junction bases numbered 5, after V lost 1 base and J lost 6 bases. Germline CDR1 is MNHEY and CDR2 is SMNVEV (reference sequence). The CDR3 coding sequence is TGTGCCAGCAGTTTATTAGGGACAGGGGTTGATGGCTACACCTTC. Its protein is CASSLLGTGVDGYTF.

This clonotype has only a few counts. The gene calls are TRBV7-2 and TRBJ2-1; no definite D call. V was cut by 4 bases and J by 2 bases, with 6 bases left in between. This CDR3 has 13 amino acids. The germline V gene has CDR1 SGHTA and CDR2 FQGNSA. The CDR3 sequence: CASSSHTYNEQFF. CDR3 DNA: TGTGCCAGCAGCTCCCACACCTACAATGAGCAGTTCTTC.

The table lists this clonotype with a few counts. This chain uses TRBV5-1 with TRBJ2-3; 7 nucleotides align to TRBD1. The CDR3 extends over 14 amino acids. Unmatched junction bases numbered 6, after V lost 3 bases and J lost 5 bases. Germline lookup yields CDR1 SGHRS and CDR2 YFSETQ. CDR3 loop: CASSYDRVKDTQYF. The CDR3 DNA reads TGCGCCAGCAGCTACGACAGGGTTAAAGATACGCAGTATTTT. Full variable domain (outside the CDR3, taken from reference TRBV5-1 and TRBJ2-3): KAGVTQTPRYLIKTRGQQVTLSCSPISGHRSVSWYQQTPGQGLQFLFEYFSETQRNKGNFPGRFSGRQFSNSRSEMNVSTLELGDSALYLCASSYDRVKDTQYFGPGTRLTVL.

The chain uses TRBV14 and TRBJ2-3; 9 nucleotides match TRBD1. The germline CDR1 and CDR2 sequences are SGHDN and FVKESK. After removal of 2 bases from V and 4 bases from J, the junction contained 4 bases not matched to a gene. The length of the CDR3 is 15 residues. The CDR3 reads CASSQLGQGPDTQYF. The CDR3, as DNA: TGTGCCAGCAGCCAACTCGGACAGGGGCCAGATACGCAGTATTTT.

The rearrangement joins TRBV20-1 to TRBJ2-1; D gene unclear. The CDR3 covers 14 residues. Germline assignment: CDR1 DFQATT and CDR2 SNEGSKA (reference sequence). Deletions cut 1 base from V and 0 bases from J, with 7 bases between. In DNA, the CDR3 is TGCAGTGCTAGAGCGGGTCCCTCCTACAATGAGCAGTTCTTC. Amino acid sequence: CSARAGPSYNEQFF.

The chain combines TRBV6-1 with TRBJ2-3, with D perhaps matching TRBD1 (5 bases). Deletions cut 2 bases from V and 6 bases from J, with 18 bases between. The CDR3 contains 16 residues. The germline gives CDR1 MNHNS, CDR2 SASEGT. CDR3 sequence (DNA): TGTGCCAGCAGTGAAAGGCAGGTTGGGGCATACGATACGCAGTATTTT. It codes for CASSERQVGAYDTQYF.

The chain couples TRBV3-1 to TRBJ1-3, with 9 nucleotides matching TRBD1. Trimming cost V 3 bases and J 2 bases; bases outside gene matches: 8. This CDR3 is 17 amino acids long. Germline V CDR1 and CDR2: LGHDT, YNNKEL (reference sequence). CDR3 amino acids: CASSHSGTGTAGNTIYF. The DNA for the CDR3 is TGTGCCAGCAGCCATTCAGGGACAGGGACTGCTGGAAACACCATATATTTT.

This clonotype was detected only a few times. The chain is built from TRBV5-1 and TRBJ2-7; 10 bases map to TRBD1. The CDR3 loop spans 13 amino acids. The V and J ends lost 8 bases and 9 bases, in that order; junction bases with no gene match: 11. CDR1 is SGHRS, CDR2 YFSETQ, per germline. CDR3 sequence: CASSPGQGRRQYF. CDR3 nucleotides: TGCGCCAGTAGTCCGGGACAGGGGAGACGGCAGTACTTC.